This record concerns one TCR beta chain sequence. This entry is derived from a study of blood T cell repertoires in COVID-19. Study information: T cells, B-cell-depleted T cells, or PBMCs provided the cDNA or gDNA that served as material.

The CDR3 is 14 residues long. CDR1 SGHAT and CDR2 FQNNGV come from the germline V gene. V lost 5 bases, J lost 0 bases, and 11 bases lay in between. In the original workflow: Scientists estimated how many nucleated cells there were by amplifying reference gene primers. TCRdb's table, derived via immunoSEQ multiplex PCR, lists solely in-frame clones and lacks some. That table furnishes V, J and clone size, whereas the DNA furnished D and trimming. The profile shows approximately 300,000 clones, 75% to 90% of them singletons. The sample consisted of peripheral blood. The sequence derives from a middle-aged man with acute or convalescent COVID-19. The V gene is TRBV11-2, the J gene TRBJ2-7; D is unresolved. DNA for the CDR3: TGTGCCAGCAGCATCCCGACGGGCTCCTACGAGCAGTACTTC. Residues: CASSIPTGSYEQYF.